Sequencing of this TCR beta chain was carried out in a study of blood T cell repertoires in COVID-19. The authors' processing: Nucleated cell counts were estimated from reference gene primer amplification. Clones were read by immunoSEQ multiplex PCR, and TCRdb kept only the in-frame ones, dropping some. V and J calls and clone size are copied from that table; D and trimming were computed from the DNA. The sample carries roughly 220,000 clones, 88% recorded once. This clone was seen a single time. Sequencing was performed on PBMCs or T cells enriched from blood (not recorded which). The clonotype was recovered from a woman aged 25 to 39 who had recovered from COVID-19.

The CDR3 loop reads CASSSGPTTDGYTF. DNA of the CDR3: TGTGCCAGCAGCTCAGGACCGACTACTGATGGCTACACCTTC. This chain uses TRBV7-8 with TRBJ1-2; D ambiguous. V gave up 4 bases and J gave up 6 bases, with 15 bases separating them. Germline loops: CDR1 SGHVS, CDR2 FQNEAQ. This CDR3 comprises 14 residues.